These 10 T cell receptor beta chains were all obtained from the same sample, sequenced in a study of blood T cell repertoires in COVID-19. Some clones are missing from TCRdb's copy, which holds only in-frame ones; the method was immunoSEQ multiplex PCR. The data hold some 300,000 clones, with around 88% observed a single time. The specimen sequenced was peripheral blood. These receptors all stem from a woman in her 70s with COVID-19, enrolled during active disease.

The chain employs TRBV30 and TRBJ2-2; a weak D match, TRBD1 (5 bases). This CDR3 is built from 14 residues. Germline V gives CDR1 GTSNPN, CDR2 SVGIG (reference sequence). Trimming took 2 bases from V and 4 from J, leaving 11 bases between them. CDR3 sequence (DNA): TGTGCCTGGAGTAAAGGGGTAGCCACCGGGGAGCTGTTTTTT. This sequence encodes CAWSKGVATGELFF.

The CDR3, as DNA: TGCGCCAGCAGCCAAGAAATCAGGACAGGCACCGGGGAGCTGTTTTTT. Translating gives CASSQEIRTGTGELFF. The chain carries TRBV4-3 and TRBJ2-2, with TRBD1 identical over 7 bases. The CDR3 contains 16 residues. Trimming took 0 bases from V and 4 from J; bases not matched to a gene: 5. CDR1 and CDR2 (germline): LGHNA, YSLEER.

The chain is built from TRBV1 and TRBJ2-5; the table's D call, TRBD2, was not checked against the DNA. TRBV1 is described as a pseudogene. The CDR3 sequence is 16 residues long. The CDR3 loop reads CTSSSSRRGDHETQYF. The CDR3, as DNA: TGCACCAGCAGCTCATCGAGGCGGGGGGACCATGAGACCCAGTACTTC.

V is TRBV10-2 and J is TRBJ1-5, with D perhaps TRBD1 (5 bases). From germline, CDR1 is WSHSY and CDR2 SAAADI. V was shortened by 3 bases and J by 6 bases, with 12 bases between the two germline ends. This CDR3 region has 14 residues. The DNA of the CDR3 is TGCGCCAGCAGTGACCGGGGCGGGGGTCAGCCCCAGCATTTT. Protein sequence: CASSDRGGGQPQHF.

The chain is built from TRBV25-1 and TRBJ2-2; D uncertain. Trimming shortened V by 3 bases and J by 7 bases, and 9 bases separated the two germline ends. The length of the CDR3 is 13 residues. The germline gives CDR1 MGHDK, CDR2 SYGVNS. In nucleotides, the CDR3 is TGTGCCAGCAGTGACAGTGATCACGGGGAGCTGTTTTTT. Amino acid sequence: CASSDSDHGELFF. Variable domain in full (rest from reference TRBV25-1 and TRBJ2-2): EADIYQTPRYLVIGTGKKITLECSQTMGHDKMYWYQQDPGMELHLIHYSYGVNSTEKGDLSSESTVSRIRTEHFPLTLESARPSHTSQYLCASSDSDHGELFFGEGSRLTVL.

The chain has TRBV18 and TRBJ1-1, with 11 bases identical to TRBD1. The V segment lost 5 bases and the J segment 9 bases; nucleotides outside the gene matches: 5. The CDR3 has 13 residues. Germline V gives CDR1 KGHSH, CDR2 LQKENI. The CDR3 region has the DNA TGTGCCAGCTCATTCTCGGACAGGGGGCAAGCTTTCTTT. As protein: CASSFSDRGQAFF.

The chain has TRBV5-6 and TRBJ2-7; D gene unclear. Germline lookup yields CDR1 SGHDT and CDR2 YYEEEE. CDR3 length: 14 residues. Trimming removed 2 bases at V and 1 base at J, with 10 bases between. The CDR3 region has the DNA TGTGCCAGCAGCTTTGCAGGCAGGTCCTACGAGCAGTACTTC. It yields the protein CASSFAGRSYEQYF.

The rearrangement uses TRBV27 and TRBJ2-1; TRBD2 aligns across 9 bases. The V gene end was trimmed by 4 bases and the J gene end by 9 bases; junction bases not matched to a gene: 13. Germline CDR1 MNHEY, CDR2 SMNVEV (reference sequence). This CDR3 comprises 16 residues. The CDR3 loop reads CASSSPSGASIGEQFF. As DNA, the CDR3 is TGTGCCAGCAGTTCGCCTAGCGGGGCTTCCATAGGTGAGCAGTTCTTC.

This rearrangement joins TRBV5-1 to TRBJ1-6; tentatively, D is TRBD1 (5 bases). The CDR3 loop spans 15 amino acids. Per germline, CDR1 SGHRS and CDR2 YFSETQ. Deletions cut 4 bases from V and 6 bases from J, with 14 bases between. DNA of the CDR3: TGCGCCAGCAGCCTCCAGGGTATAGGTAATTCACCCCTCCACTTT. This gives the protein CASSLQGIGNSPLHF.

The rearrangement uses TRBV4-2 and TRBJ1-2; TRBD1 agrees at 9 bases. V was pared by 3 bases and J by 0 bases, with 5 bases of the junction left unmatched. The V gene's germline CDR1 is LGHNA and CDR2 YNFKEQ. The CDR3 is 16 amino acids. CDR3 amino acids: CASSQGTGPTNYGYTF. The CDR3 bases are TGTGCCAGCAGCCAGGGGACAGGGCCCACTAACTATGGCTACACCTTC.